This T cell receptor beta chain comes out of a study of blood T cell repertoires in COVID-19. Using immunoSEQ multiplex PCR, the repertoire was profiled, and TCRdb retains in-frame clones only, with some absent. The sample yields 70,000 to 90,000 clones, 60% to 85% seen once. The CDR3 spans 12 residues. V lost 3 bases and J 5 bases, leaving 7 bases between the germline ends. Germline V gene sequence: CDR1 ENHRY, CDR2 SYGVKD. The sequenced sample consisted of peripheral blood. The gene calls are TRBV10-3 and TRBJ1-1; D is ambiguous. This sequence originates from a human donor in a cohort sampled during active COVID-19. Here the CDR3 DNA reads TGTGCCATCAGTGAATCGGGGACTGAAGCTTTCTTT. As protein: CAISESGTEAFF.